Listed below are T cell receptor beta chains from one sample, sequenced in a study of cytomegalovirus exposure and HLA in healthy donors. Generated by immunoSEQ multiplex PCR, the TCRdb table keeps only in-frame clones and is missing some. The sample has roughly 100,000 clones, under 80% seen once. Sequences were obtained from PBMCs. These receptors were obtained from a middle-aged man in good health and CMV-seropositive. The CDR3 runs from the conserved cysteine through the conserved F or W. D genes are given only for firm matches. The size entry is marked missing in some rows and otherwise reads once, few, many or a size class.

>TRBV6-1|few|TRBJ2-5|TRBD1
TGTGCCAGCAGCGGGACAGGCCAAGAGACCCAGTACTTC
CASSGTGQETQYF
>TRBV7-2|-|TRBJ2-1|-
TGTGCCAGCACCTATAACAGTGGGGGGGGGCGTGAGCAGTTCTTC
CASTYNSGGGREQFF
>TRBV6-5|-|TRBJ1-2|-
TGTGCCAGCAGTTGGACGGGGGGCTACACCTTC
CASSWTGGYTF
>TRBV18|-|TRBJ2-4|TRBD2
TGTGCCAGCTCACCAGCCACTAGCGGGAGCATCCAGTACTTC
CASSPATSGSIQYF
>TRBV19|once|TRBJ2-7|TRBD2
TGTGCCACACTAGCGGCAACCTACGAGCAGTACTTC
CATLAATYEQYF
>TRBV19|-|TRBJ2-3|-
TGTGCCAGTAGTATCTCCCAGGGCGGCACAGATACGCAGTATTTT
CASSISQGGTDTQYF
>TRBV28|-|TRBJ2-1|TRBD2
TGTGCCAGCAGTTTATGGGTAGCGGGAGTAAATGAGCAGTTCTTC
CASSLWVAGVNEQFF
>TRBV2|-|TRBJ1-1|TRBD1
TGTGCCAGCAGCGACAGGGTGGTAAACACTGAAGCTTTCTTT
CASSDRVVNTEAFF
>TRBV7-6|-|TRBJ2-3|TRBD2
TGTGCCAGCAGCTCCCTAGCGGGAGGGCCCAGGGATACGCAGTATTTT
CASSSLAGGPRDTQYF
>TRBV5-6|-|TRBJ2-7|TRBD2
TGTGCCAGCAGCTCAACTAGCGGGGTTACCTACGAGCAGTACTTC
CASSSTSGVTYEQYF
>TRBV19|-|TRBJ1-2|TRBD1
TGTGCCAGTAGTCCAGGGACAGGGTACTATGGCTACACCTTC
CASSPGTGYYGYTF
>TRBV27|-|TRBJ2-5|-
TGTGCCAGCAGTTTGAGGGATGTGGAGACCCAGTACTTC
CASSLRDVETQYF
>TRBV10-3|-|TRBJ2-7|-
TGTGCCATCAATCGCGAGCAGTACTTC
CAINREQYF
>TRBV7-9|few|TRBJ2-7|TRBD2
TGTTCCAGCAGCTTTAAGGCGGGGGTCCAACCCTACGAGCAGTACTTC
CSSSFKAGVQPYEQYF
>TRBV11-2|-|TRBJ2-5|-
TGTGCCAGCAGCTTAGGCTCGAAACAGGGCTCAGAGACCCAGTACTTC
CASSLGSKQGSETQYF
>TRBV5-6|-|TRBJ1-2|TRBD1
TGTGCCAGCAGCCTAGCGACGACAGGGGGGGCTGGCTACACCTTC
CASSLATTGGAGYTF
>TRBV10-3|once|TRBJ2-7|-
TGTGCCATCACCTCCGGACTGAGCTCCTACGAGCAGTACTTC
CAITSGLSSYEQYF
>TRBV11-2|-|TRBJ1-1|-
TGTGCCAGCAGCTTGCGGACAGACACTGAAGCTTTCTTT
CASSLRTDTEAFF
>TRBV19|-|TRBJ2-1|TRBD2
TGTGCCAGCCGACTAGCGGTCCACAATGAGCAGTTCTTC
CASRLAVHNEQFF
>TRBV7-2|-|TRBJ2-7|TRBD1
TGTGCCAGCAGCCCTATGGACAGGGGTTCGGGCTACGAGCAGTACTTC
CASSPMDRGSGYEQYF
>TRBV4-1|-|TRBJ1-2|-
TGCGCCAGCAGCCAAGAATACAGGGACTATGGCTACACCTTC
CASSQEYRDYGYTF
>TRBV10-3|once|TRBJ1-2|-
TGTGCCATCAGTGGACAGGAACACTATGGCTACACCTTC
CAISGQEHYGYTF
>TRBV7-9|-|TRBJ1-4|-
TGTTCCAGCAGCGCTAGGAATGAAAAACTGTTTTTT
CSSSARNEKLFF
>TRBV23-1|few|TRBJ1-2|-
TGCGCCAGCAGTGGGTATTGGGGGGTAATACAGAACCAAGCTAACTATGGCTACACCTTC
CASSGYWGVIQNQANYGYTF
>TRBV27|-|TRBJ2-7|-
TGTGCCAGCAGCGCGGTGGGGGCCTCCTACGAGCAGTACTTC
CASSAVGASYEQYF
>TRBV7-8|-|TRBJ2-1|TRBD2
TGTGCCAGCAGCTTCTTCGGGACTAGCGGGGTGGATGAGCAGTTCTTC
CASSFFGTSGVDEQFF
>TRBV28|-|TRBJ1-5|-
TGTGCCAGCAGTCTCATGACTCATAATCAGCCCCAGCATTTT
CASSLMTHNQPQHF
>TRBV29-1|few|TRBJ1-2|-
TGCAGCGTTGCTGCAGGACTCAACTATGGCTACACCTTC
CSVAAGLNYGYTF
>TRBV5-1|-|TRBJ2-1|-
TGCGCCAGCAGGTCCACAAACAGTGGTGAGCAGTTCTTC
CASRSTNSGEQFF
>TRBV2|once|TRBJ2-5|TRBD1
TGTGCCAGCAGTGCCAGGGGGCCGCCGACGAATGAGCAGTACTTC
CASSARGPPTNEQYF
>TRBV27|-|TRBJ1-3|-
TGTGCCAGCAGTTTATCGTGGCCGAACTCTGGAAACACCATATATTTT
CASSLSWPNSGNTIYF
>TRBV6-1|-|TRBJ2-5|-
TGTGCCAGCAGTGAAGGGACACCACGCGAGACCCAGTACTTC
CASSEGTPRETQYF
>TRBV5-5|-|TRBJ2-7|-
TGTGCCTCCAGTGGGGGGACGGGTTACGAGCAGTACTTC
CASSGGTGYEQYF
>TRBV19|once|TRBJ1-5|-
TGTGCCAGTAGTCAGACTTTTGGCAATCAGCCCCAGCATTTT
CASSQTFGNQPQHF
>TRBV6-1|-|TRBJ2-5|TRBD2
TGTGCCAGCACCAGACTAGCGGGGGGCCAAGAGACCCAGTACTTC
CASTRLAGGQETQYF
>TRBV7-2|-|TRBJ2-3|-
TGTGCCAGCAGCTATATCGGGAGCAGCACAGATACGCAGTATTTT
CASSYIGSSTDTQYF
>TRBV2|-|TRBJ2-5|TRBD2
TGTGCCAGTTTCCTTAGCGGGGGGGCCGGCTCGCAGTACTTC
CASFLSGGAGSQYF
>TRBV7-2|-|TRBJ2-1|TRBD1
TGTGCCAGCAGCTCCCTCTCGACAGGGGGCTCCTACAATGAGCAGTTCTTC
CASSSLSTGGSYNEQFF
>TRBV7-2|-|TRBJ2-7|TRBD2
TGTGCCAGCAGCTTAGTGGCTAGCGGGGCCCGTACCTACGAGCAGTACTTC
CASSLVASGARTYEQYF
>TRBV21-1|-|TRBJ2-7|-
TGTGCCAGCAGCAAAGCGCTGGGGCCTAGAGGATTCTACGAGCAGTACTTC
CASSKALGPRGFYEQYF
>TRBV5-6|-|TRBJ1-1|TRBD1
TGTGCCAGCAGCAACACAGGGGGCAGGACTGAAGCTTTCTTT
CASSNTGGRTEAFF
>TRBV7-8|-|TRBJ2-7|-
TGTGCCAGCAGCTTAGAGCTGGGGCCTCCCTACGAGCAGTACTTC
CASSLELGPPYEQYF
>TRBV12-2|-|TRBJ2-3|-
TGTGCAAGTCGCTTAGAGATAAAGCCAGATACGCAGTATTTT
CASRLEIKPDTQYF
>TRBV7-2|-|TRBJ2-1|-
TGTGCCAGCAGTTTCAGCGTAAACAATGAGCAGTTCTTC
CASSFSVNNEQFF
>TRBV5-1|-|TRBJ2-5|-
TGCGCCAGCAGCTTGGGACAGTGGGAGACCCAGTACTTC
CASSLGQWETQYF
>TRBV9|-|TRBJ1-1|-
TGTGCCAGCAGCGTAGCTAGGGGGGGCACTGAAGCTTTCTTT
CASSVARGGTEAFF
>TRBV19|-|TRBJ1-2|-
TGTGCCAGTGGGAGCGGATTGAGGGACTATGGCTACACCTTC
CASGSGLRDYGYTF
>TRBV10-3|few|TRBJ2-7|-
TGTGCCATCAGGGACACCACCTCCTACGAGCAGTACTTC
CAIRDTTSYEQYF
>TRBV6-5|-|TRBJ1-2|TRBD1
TGTGCCAGCAGTTACTCTGACAGGGGGAGTATCGGCTACACCTTC
CASSYSDRGSIGYTF
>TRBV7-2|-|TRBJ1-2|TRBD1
TGTGCCAGCAGCTCGTCCCGGACAGGAAGGTATGGCTACACCTTC
CASSSSRTGRYGYTF
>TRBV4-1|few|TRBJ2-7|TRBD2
TGCGCCAGCAGCCAACTCCCACTAGCGGGGGTGGTTCCAATGGAGTACTTC
CASSQLPLAGVVPMEYF